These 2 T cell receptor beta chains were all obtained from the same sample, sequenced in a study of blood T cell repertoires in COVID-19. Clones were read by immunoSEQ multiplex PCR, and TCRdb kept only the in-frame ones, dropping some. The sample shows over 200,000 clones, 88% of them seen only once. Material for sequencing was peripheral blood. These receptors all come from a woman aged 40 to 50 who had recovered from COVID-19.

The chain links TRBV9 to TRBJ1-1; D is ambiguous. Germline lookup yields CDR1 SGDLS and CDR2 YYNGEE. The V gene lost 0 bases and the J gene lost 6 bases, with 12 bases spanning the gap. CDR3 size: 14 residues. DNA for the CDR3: TGTGCCAGCAGCGTAGGGGTAGCCGGGGCTGAAGCTTTCTTT. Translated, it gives CASSVGVAGAEAFF. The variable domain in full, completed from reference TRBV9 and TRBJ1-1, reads DSGVTQTPKHLITATGQRVTLRCSPRSGDLSVYWYQQSLDQGLQFLIQYYNGEERAKGNILERFSAQQFPDLHSELNLSSLELGDSALYFCASSVGVAGAEAFFGQGTRLTVV.

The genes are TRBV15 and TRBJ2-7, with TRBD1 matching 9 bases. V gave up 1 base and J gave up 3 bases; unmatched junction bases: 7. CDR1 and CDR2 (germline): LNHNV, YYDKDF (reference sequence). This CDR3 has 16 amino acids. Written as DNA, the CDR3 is TGTGCCACCAGCAGAGGGGGCGGGGACAGGGTCTACGAGCAGTACTTC. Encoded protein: CATSRGGGDRVYEQYF.